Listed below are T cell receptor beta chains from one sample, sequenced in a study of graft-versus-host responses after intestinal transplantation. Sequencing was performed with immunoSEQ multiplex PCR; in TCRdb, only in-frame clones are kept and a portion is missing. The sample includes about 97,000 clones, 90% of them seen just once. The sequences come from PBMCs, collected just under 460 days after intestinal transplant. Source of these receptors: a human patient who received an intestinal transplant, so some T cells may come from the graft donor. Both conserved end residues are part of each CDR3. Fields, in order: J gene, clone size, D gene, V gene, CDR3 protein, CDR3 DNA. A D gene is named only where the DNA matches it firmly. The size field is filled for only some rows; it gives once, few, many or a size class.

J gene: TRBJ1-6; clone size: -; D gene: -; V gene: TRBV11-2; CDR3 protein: CASRRGPNSPLHF; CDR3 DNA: TGTGCCAGCAGACGGGGACCCAATTCACCCCTCCACTTT
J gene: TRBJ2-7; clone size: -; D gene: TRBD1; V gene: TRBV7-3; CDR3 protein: CASSLTGQGGWYEQYF; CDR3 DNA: TGTGCCAGCAGCTTAACCGGACAGGGGGGTTGGTACGAGCAGTACTTC
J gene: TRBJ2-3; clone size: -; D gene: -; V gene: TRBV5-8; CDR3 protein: CASSLPGLTDTQYF; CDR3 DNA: TGTGCCAGCAGCTTGCCAGGTCTCACAGATACGCAGTATTTT
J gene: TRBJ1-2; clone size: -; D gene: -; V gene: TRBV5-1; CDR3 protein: CASSLTGQAGYTF; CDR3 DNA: TGCGCCAGCAGCTTAACAGGGCAAGCAGGCTACACCTTC
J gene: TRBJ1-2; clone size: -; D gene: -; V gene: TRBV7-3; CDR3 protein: CASSADSNYGYTF; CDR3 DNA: TGTGCCAGCAGCGCGGACAGCAACTATGGCTACACCTTC
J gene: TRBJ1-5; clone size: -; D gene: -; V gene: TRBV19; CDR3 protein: CASSPLQEASSNQPQHF; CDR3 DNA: TGTGCCAGTAGCCCCTTACAGGAGGCATCTAGCAATCAGCCCCAGCATTTT
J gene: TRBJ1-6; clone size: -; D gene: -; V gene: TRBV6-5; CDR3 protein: CASSYSGGSGNSPLHF; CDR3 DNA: TGTGCCAGCAGTTACTCGGGGGGTAGCGGGAATTCACCCCTCCACTTT
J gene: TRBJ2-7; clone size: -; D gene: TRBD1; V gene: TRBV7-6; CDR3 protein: CASSLAGTVPEQYF; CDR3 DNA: TGTGCCAGCAGCTTAGCGGGGACAGTCCCAGAGCAGTACTTC
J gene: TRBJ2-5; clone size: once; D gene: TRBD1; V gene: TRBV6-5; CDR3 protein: CASRLSRGRETQYF; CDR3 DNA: TGTGCCAGCAGGTTAAGCAGGGGGCGAGAGACCCAGTACTTC
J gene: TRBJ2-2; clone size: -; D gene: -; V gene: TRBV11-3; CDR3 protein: CASSLGGLTNTGELFF; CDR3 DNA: TGTGCCAGCAGCTTAGGGGGGCTTACGAACACCGGGGAGCTGTTTTTT
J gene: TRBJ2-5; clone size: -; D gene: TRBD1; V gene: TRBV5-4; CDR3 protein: CASSPRQGRQETQYF; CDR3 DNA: TGTGCCAGCAGCCCCCGACAGGGACGTCAAGAGACCCAGTACTTC
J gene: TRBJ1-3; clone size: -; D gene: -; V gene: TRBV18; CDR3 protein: CASSPLIMGDTIYF; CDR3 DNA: TGTGCCAGCTCACCGCTCATCATGGGGGACACCATATATTTT
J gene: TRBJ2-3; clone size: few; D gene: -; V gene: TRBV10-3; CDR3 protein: CAISGVDTQYF; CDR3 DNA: TGTGCCATCAGTGGGGTCGATACGCAGTATTTT
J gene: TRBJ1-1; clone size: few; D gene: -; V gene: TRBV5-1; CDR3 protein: CASSPGSRTEAFF; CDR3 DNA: TGCGCCAGCAGCCCTGGGTCCAGGACTGAAGCTTTCTTT
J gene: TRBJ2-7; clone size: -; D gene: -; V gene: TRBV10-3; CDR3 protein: CAISESRLVSEQYF; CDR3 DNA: TGTGCCATCAGTGAGTCGAGGTTGGTCTCCGAGCAGTACTTC
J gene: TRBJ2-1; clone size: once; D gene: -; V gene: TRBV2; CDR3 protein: CASSIVQGAEQFF; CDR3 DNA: TGTGCCAGCAGCATTGTACAGGGCGCTGAGCAGTTCTTC
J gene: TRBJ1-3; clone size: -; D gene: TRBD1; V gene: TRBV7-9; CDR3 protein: CASSFLDRAGNTIYF; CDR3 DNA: TGTGCCAGCAGCTTCCTAGACAGGGCTGGAAACACCATATATTTT
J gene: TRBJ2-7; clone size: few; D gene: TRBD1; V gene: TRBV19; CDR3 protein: CASSPGQDYEQYF; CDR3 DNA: TGTGCCAGTAGTCCGGGACAGGACTACGAGCAGTACTTC